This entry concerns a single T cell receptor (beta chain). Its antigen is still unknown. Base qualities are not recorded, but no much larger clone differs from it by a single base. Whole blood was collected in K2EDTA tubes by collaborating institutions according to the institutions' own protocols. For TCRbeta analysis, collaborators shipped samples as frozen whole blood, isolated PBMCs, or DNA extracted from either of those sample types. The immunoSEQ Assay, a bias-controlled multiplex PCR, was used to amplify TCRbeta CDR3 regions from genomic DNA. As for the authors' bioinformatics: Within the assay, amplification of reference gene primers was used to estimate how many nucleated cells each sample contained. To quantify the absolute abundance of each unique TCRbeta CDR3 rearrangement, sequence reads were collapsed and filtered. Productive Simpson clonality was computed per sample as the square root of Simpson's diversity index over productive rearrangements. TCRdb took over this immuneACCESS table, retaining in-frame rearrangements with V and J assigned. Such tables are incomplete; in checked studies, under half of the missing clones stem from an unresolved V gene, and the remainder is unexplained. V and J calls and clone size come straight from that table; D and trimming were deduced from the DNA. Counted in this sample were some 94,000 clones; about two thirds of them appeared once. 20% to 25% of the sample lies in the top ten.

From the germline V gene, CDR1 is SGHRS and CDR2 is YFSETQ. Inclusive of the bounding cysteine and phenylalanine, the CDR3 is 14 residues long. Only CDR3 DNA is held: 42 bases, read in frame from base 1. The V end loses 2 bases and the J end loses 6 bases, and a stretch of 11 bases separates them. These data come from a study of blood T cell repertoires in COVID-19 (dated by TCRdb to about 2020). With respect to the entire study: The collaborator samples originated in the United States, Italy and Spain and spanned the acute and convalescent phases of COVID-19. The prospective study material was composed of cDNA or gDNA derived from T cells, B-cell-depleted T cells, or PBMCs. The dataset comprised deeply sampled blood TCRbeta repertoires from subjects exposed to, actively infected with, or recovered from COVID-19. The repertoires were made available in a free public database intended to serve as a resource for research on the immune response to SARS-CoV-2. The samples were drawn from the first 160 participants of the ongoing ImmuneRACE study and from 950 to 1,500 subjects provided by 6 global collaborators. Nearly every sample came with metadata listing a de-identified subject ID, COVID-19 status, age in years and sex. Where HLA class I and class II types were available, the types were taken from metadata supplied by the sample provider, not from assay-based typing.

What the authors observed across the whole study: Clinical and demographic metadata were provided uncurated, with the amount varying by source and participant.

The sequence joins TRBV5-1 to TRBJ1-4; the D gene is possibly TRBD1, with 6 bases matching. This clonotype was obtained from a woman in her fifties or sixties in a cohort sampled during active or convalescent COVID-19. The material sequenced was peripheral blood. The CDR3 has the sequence CASSFTGMDEKLFF. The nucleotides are TGCGCCAGCAGCTTTACAGGGATGGATGAAAAACTGTTTTTT.